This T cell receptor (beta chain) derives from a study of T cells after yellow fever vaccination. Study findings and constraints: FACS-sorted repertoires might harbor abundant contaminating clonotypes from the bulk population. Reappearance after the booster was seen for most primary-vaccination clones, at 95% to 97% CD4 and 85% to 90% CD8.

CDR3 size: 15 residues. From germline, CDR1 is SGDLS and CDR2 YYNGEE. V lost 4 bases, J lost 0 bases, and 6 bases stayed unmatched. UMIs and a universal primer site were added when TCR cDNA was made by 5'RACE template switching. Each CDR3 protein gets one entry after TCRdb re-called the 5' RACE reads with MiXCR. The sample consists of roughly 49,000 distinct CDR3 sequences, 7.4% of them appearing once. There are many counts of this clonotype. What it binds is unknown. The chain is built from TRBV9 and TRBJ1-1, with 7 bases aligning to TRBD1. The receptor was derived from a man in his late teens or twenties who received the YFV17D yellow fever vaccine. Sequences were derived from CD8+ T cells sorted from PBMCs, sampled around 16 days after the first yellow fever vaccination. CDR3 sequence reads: CASSSRDRLNTEAFF. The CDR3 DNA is TGTGCCAGCAGCTCACGGGACAGACTGAACACTGAAGCTTTCTTT. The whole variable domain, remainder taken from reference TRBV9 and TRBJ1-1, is DSGVTQTPKHLITATGQRVTLRCSPRSGDLSVYWYQQSLDQGLQFLIQYYNGEERAKGNILERFSAQQFPDLHSELNLSSLELGDSALYFCASSSRDRLNTEAFFGQGTRLTVV.